These 18 T cell receptor beta chains share one sample of origin, sequenced in a study of T cell responses to AZD1222 COVID-19 vaccine. TCRdb's table, derived via immunoSEQ multiplex PCR, lists solely in-frame clones and lacks some. The sample lists about 78,000 clones, about 82% occurring once. The sequencing here drew on peripheral blood, taken on day 0 of AZD1222 vaccination. Every receptor here comes from an adult in good health.

The V gene is TRBV4-3, the J gene TRBJ1-6, with a possible D match to TRBD1 (6 bases). The CDR3 is 16 amino acids. The germline V gene encodes CDR1 LGHNA and CDR2 YSLEER. Trimming left V 1 base short and J 10 bases short, with 17 bases between. CDR3 residues: CASSQAPGPQGSPLHF. In DNA, the CDR3 is TGCGCCAGCAGCCAAGCTCCGGGACCCCAGGGGTCACCCCTCCACTTT.

The chain uses TRBV9 and TRBJ1-1, with D possibly matching TRBD1 (5 bases). Looked up from germline, CDR1 is SGDLS and CDR2 is YYNGEE. Trimming took off 3 bases at V and 5 bases at J, with 17 bases between the two ends. The length of the CDR3 is 15 residues. CDR3 residues: CASSGTTGLGTEAFF. CDR3 DNA: TGTGCCAGCAGCGGTACCACGGGACTTGGGACTGAAGCTTTCTTT. Drawing the rest from reference TRBV9 and TRBJ1-1, the complete variable domain is DSGVTQTPKHLITATGQRVTLRCSPRSGDLSVYWYQQSLDQGLQFLIQYYNGEERAKGNILERFSAQQFPDLHSELNLSSLELGDSALYFCASSGTTGLGTEAFFGQGTRLTVV.

The rearrangement uses TRBV4-3 and TRBJ2-1, with 10 positions matching TRBD2. J lost 8 bases, V lost 1 base, and 5 bases had no gene match. Germline lookup yields CDR1 LGHNA and CDR2 YSLEER. The CDR3 spans 15 residues. In nucleotides, the CDR3 is TGCGCCAGCAGCCAAGGGGCTAGCGGGGGAGATGAGCAGTTCTTC. Protein product: CASSQGASGGDEQFF.

CDR3: CASSPWGSSYNEQFF. The CDR3 DNA reads as TGTGCCAGCAGCCCTTGGGGGAGCTCCTACAATGAGCAGTTCTTC. The chain links TRBV7-9 to TRBJ2-1; tentatively, D is TRBD1 or TRBD2 (5 bases each). CDR1 is SEHNR, CDR2 FQNEAQ, per germline (reference sequence). Trimming cost V 5 bases and J 0 bases, with 11 bases left between them. The CDR3 consists of 15 residues.

V is TRBV2 and J is TRBJ2-3; 10 nucleotides align to TRBD2. V was clipped by 3 bases and J by 2 bases; unmatched bases: 5. Germline V gene lookup returns CDR1 SNHLY and CDR2 FYNNEI. The CDR3 is made up of 16 amino acids. The DNA of the CDR3 is TGTGCCAGCAGTGAGGGACTAGCGCACGCCACAGATACGCAGTATTTT. This translates into CASSEGLAHATDTQYF.

Here the CDR3 reads CASSTEGAAGELFF. The DNA for the CDR3 is TGTGCCAGCAGCACCGAGGGGGCTGCCGGGGAGCTGTTTTTT. The chain has TRBV5-4 and TRBJ2-2; 7 nucleotides match TRBD1. This CDR3 is 14 amino acids long. Germline lookup yields CDR1 SGHNT and CDR2 YYREEE (reference sequence). With V trimmed by 4 bases and J by 6 bases, 6 bases remained unmatched.

This chain links TRBV27 with TRBJ2-4; tentative D call: TRBD2 (5 bases). This CDR3 comprises 15 residues. Germline V gene lookup returns CDR1 MNHEY and CDR2 SMNVEV (reference sequence). Trimming cost V 3 bases and J 6 bases, with 15 bases left between them. DNA for the CDR3: TGTGCCAGCAGTTTCCGGGGTGATACCGCAAACATTCAGTACTTC. It yields the protein CASSFRGDTANIQYF.

The rearrangement links TRBV7-2 to TRBJ2-5, with D unresolved. Germline CDR1 is SGHTA and CDR2 is FQGNSA. The CDR3 has 14 residues. V was pared by 0 bases and J by 5 bases, with 10 bases between. The CDR3 is CASSLALSRETQYF. The CDR3 DNA follows: TGTGCCAGCAGCTTAGCCCTGAGTAGGGAGACCCAGTACTTC.

The sample holds one count of this clone. V gene TRBV6-6 combines with J gene TRBJ1-4, with D unclear. The CDR3 loop spans 15 amino acids. Germline V gene data show CDR1 as MNHNY and CDR2 as SVGAGI (reference sequence). V lost 0 bases and J 7 bases, leaving 12 bases between the germline ends. The CDR3 loop reads CASSYSLGISEKLFF. The CDR3 coding sequence is TGTGCCAGCAGTTACTCGCTGGGGATTAGTGAAAAACTGTTTTTT.

V and J are TRBV9 and TRBJ2-3; D gene unclear. Germline lookup yields CDR1 SGDLS and CDR2 YYNGEE. V lost 3 bases and J lost 5, with 10 bases in between. The length of the CDR3 is 13 residues. The DNA for the CDR3 is TGTGCCAGCAGCGCACGTGACCAAGATACGCAGTATTTT. Translation gives CASSARDQDTQYF.

The chain employs TRBV7-8 and TRBJ2-2, with D maybe TRBD2 (6 bases). The V end was cut by 6 bases, the J end by 5 bases, with 19 bases between. Germline V gene sequence: CDR1 SGHVS, CDR2 FQNEAQ. This CDR3 contains 16 residues. The CDR3 nucleotides are TGTGCCAGCAGGGAGTATAGCGGCATACGGACCGGGGAGCTGTTTTTT. This codes for CASREYSGIRTGELFF.

The gene calls are TRBV4-1 and TRBJ1-5; D is unresolved. The CDR3 sequence is 15 residues long. Trimming shortened V by 1 base and J by 0 bases, and 7 bases separated the two germline ends. Looked up from germline, CDR1 is MGHRA and CDR2 is YSYEKL. The CDR3 here is CASSQGQNSNQPQHF. CDR3 nucleotides: TGCGCCAGCAGCCAAGGGCAAAATAGCAATCAGCCCCAGCATTTT.

The V and J genes are TRBV4-1 and TRBJ2-3; 12 bases are shared with TRBD2. The J segment lost 7 bases and the V segment lost 4 bases, leaving 21 bases of the junction unmatched. The V gene's germline CDR1 is MGHRA and CDR2 YSYEKL. There are 20 residues in the CDR3. For the CDR3, the DNA is TGCGCCAGCAGCCCAGGGGGGCTCGATCTAGCGGGAGGGCCTACCTATACGCAGTATTTT. Translation gives CASSPGGLDLAGGPTYTQYF.

This clone was observed a single time. The chain carries TRBV6-5 and TRBJ2-2, with a tentative D call TRBD1 (6 bases). Per germline, CDR1 MNHEY and CDR2 SVGAGI. The CDR3 is 14 residues long. Between the trimmed V and J ends, which lost 6 bases and 3 bases, there was a span of 11 bases. CDR3 loop: CASRADSYTGELFF. Written as DNA, the CDR3 is TGTGCCAGCAGGGCGGACAGCTACACCGGGGAGCTGTTTTTT.

This clone has a single count. V usage is TRBV19 and J usage is TRBJ2-7, with 7 nucleotides matching TRBD1. CDR3 length: 16 amino acids. Germline V CDR1 and CDR2: LNHDA, SQIVND (reference sequence). V lost 3 bases to trimming and J lost 5 bases; unmatched junction nucleotides: 13. CDR3 protein: CASSIEKGATHHEQYF. The CDR3 DNA follows: TGTGCCAGTAGTATTGAGAAGGGGGCAACCCACCACGAGCAGTACTTC.

This clone was observed a single time. This chain connects TRBV6-5 to TRBJ2-3, with TRBD1 identical over 9 bases. Germline assignment: CDR1 MNHEY and CDR2 SVGAGI. V shed 0 bases, J shed 6 bases, and the junction held 4 bases outside the gene matches. The CDR3 has 15 amino acids. The CDR3 coding sequence is TGTGCCAGCAGTTACTCGAGACAGGGGGGCGATACGCAGTATTTT. Protein sequence: CASSYSRQGGDTQYF.

The chain carries TRBV7-2 and TRBJ1-2, with 11 nucleotides matching TRBD1. This CDR3 has 12 amino acids. Germline values: CDR1 SGHTA, CDR2 FQGNSA. V shed 5 bases and J 7 bases; nucleotides not matched to a gene: 0. CDR3 coding DNA: TGTGCCAGCAGCGGGACAGGGGGTGGCTACACCTTC. Translated, it gives CASSGTGGGYTF.

The rearrangement uses TRBV10-1 and TRBJ2-2; D is ambiguous. Trimming removed 6 bases at V and 1 base at J, with 6 bases between. CDR1 is WNHNN and CDR2 is SYGVQD in the germline V gene (reference sequence). The CDR3 has 13 amino acids. The CDR3 nucleotides are TGCGCCAGCAGCCCAAGGAACACCGGGGAGCTGTTTTTT. It is translated as CASSPRNTGELFF.